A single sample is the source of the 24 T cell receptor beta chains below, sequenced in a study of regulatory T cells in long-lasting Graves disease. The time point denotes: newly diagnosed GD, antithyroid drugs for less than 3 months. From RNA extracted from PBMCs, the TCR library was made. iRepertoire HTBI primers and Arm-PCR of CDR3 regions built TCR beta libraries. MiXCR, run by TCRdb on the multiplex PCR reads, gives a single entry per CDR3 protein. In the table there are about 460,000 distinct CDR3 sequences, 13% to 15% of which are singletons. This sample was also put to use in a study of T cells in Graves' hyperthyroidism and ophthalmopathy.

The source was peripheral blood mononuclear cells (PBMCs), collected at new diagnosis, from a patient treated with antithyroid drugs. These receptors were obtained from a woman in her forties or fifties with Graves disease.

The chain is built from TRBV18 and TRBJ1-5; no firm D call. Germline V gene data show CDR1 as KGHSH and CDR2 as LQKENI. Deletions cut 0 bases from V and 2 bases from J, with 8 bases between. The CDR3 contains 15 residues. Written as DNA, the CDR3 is TGTGCCAGCTCACCACCTGACGGTGGCAATCAGCCCCAGCATTTT. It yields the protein CASSPPDGGNQPQHF. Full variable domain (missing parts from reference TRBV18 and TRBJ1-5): NAGVMQNPRHLVRRRGQEARLRCSPMKGHSHVYWYRQLPEEGLKFMVYLQKENIIDESGMPKERFSAEFPKEGPSILRIQQVVRGDSAAYFCASSPPDGGNQPQHFGDGTRLSIL.

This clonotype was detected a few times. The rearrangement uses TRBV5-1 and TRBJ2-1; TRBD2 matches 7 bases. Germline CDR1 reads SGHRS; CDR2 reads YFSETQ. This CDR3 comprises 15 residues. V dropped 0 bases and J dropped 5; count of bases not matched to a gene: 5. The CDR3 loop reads CASSLGSGPHNEQFF. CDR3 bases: TGCGCCAGCAGCTTGGGTAGCGGGCCTCACAATGAGCAGTTCTTC.

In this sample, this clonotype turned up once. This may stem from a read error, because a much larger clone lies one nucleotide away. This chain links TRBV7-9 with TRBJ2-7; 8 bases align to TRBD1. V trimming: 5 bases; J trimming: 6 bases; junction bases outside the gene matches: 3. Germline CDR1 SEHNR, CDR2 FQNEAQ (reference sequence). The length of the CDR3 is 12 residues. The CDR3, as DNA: TGTGCCAGCAGCCCTCAGGGGGCCGAGCAGTACTTC. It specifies CASSPQGAEQYF.

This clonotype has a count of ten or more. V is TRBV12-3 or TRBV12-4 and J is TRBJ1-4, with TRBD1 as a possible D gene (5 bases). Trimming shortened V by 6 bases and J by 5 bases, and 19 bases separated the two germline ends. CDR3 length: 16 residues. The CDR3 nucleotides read TGTGCCAGCAGCCGGGGGGGGAACGTTAAAAATGAAAAACTGTTTTTT. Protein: CASSRGGNVKNEKLFF.

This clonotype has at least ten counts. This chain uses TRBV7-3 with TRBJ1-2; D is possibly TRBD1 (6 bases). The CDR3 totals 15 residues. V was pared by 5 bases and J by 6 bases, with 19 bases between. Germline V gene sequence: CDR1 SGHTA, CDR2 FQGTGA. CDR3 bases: TGTGCCAGCAGCGTAAACCCCGACAGGACTGATGGCTACACCTTC. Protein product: CASSVNPDRTDGYTF.

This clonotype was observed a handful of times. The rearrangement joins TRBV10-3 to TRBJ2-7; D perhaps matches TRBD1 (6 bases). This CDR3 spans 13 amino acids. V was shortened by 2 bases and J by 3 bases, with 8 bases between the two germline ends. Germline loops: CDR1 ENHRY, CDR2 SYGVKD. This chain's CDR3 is CAISEGTNYEQYF. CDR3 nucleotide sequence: TGTGCCATCAGTGAGGGGACAAACTACGAGCAGTACTTC.

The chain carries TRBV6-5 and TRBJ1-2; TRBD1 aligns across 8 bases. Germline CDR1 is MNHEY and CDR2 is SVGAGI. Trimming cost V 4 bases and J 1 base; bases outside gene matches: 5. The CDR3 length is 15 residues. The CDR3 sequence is CASSSWDRLNYGYTF. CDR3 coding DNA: TGTGCCAGCAGTTCCTGGGACAGGCTTAACTATGGCTACACCTTC.

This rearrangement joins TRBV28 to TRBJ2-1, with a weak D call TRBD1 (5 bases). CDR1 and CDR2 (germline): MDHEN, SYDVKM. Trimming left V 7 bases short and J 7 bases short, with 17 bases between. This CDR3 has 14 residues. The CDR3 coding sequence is TGTGCCAGCACCACCCCGCAGGGTACGAATGAGCAGTTCTTC. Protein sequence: CASTTPQGTNEQFF. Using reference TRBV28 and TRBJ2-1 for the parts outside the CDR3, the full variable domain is DVKVTQSSRYLVKRTGEKVFLECVQDMDHENMFWYRQDPGLGLRLIYFSYDVKMKEKGDIPEGYSVSREKKERFSLILESASTNQTSMYLCASTTPQGTNEQFFGPGTRLTVL.

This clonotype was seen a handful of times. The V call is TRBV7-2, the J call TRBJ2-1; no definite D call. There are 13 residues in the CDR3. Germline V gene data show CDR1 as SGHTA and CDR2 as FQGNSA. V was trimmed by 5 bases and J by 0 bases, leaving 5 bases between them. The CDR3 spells CASSASSYNEQFF. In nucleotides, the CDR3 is TGTGCCAGCAGCGCCAGCTCCTACAATGAGCAGTTCTTC.

The CDR3 nucleotides read TGTGCCAGCAGCCCACAGGGTCGCGAGCAGTACTTC. Translation gives CASSPQGREQYF. The rearrangement joins TRBV6-1 to TRBJ2-7, with D perhaps matching TRBD1 (6 bases). The germline V gene has CDR1 MNHNS and CDR2 SASEGT. V was trimmed by 6 bases and J by 6 bases, leaving 12 bases between them. CDR3 size: 12 residues.

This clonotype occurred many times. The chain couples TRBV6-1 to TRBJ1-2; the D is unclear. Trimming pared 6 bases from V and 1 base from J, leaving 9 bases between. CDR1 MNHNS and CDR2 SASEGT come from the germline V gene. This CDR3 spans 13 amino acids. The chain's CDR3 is CASRSADNYGYTF. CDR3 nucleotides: TGTGCCAGCAGGTCCGCGGATAACTATGGCTACACCTTC.

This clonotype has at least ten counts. The CDR3 reads CASSTRTHTQYF. In DNA form, the CDR3 reads TGTGCCAGCAGCACCCGGACTCATACGCAGTATTTT. The chain has TRBV3-1 and TRBJ2-3; D is perhaps TRBD2 (5 bases). The CDR3 spans 12 residues. CDR1 is LGHDT, CDR2 YNNKEL, per germline (reference sequence). V was pared by 5 bases and J by 7 bases, with 10 bases between.

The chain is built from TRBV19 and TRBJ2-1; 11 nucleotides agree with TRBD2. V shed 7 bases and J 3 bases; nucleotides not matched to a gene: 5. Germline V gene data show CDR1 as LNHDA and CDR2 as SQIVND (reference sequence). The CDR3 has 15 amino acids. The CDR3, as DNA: TGTGCCAGTAAGAGGACTAGCGGGTTCTACAATGAGCAGTTCTTC. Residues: CASKRTSGFYNEQFF.

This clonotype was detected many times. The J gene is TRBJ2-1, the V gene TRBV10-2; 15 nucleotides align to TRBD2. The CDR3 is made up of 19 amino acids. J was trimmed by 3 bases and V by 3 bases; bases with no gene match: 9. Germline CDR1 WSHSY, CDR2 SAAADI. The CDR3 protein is CASSEPGLAGGPGYNEQFF. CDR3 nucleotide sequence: TGCGCCAGCAGTGAACCGGGACTAGCGGGAGGCCCCGGCTACAATGAGCAGTTCTTC.

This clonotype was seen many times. The DNA of the CDR3 is TGTGCCAGCAGCCCAGGCGTTGGGACTAGAGACGAGCAGTACTTC. Translated: CASSPGVGTRDEQYF. This chain connects TRBV7-3 to TRBJ2-7, with 8 nucleotides matching TRBD2. Germline trimming cut 5 bases from V and 5 bases from J; bases unmatched to any gene: 11. This CDR3 region has 15 residues. Per the germline V gene, CDR1 is SGHTA and CDR2 is FQGTGA.

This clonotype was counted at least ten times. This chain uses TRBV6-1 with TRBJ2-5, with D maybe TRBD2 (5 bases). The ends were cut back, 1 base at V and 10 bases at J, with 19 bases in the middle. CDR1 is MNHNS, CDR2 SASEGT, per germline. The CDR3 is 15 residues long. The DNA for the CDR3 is TGTGCCAGCAGTGAAGGAGGGAGCCTGAGGAGGTACCAGTACTTC. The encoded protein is CASSEGGSLRRYQYF.

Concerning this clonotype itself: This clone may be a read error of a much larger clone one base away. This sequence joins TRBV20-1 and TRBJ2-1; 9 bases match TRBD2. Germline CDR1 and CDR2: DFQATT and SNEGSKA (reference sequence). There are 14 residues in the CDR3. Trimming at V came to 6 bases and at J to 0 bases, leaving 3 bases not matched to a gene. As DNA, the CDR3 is TGCAGTGCCGTTAGCGGGGGCTCCTACAATGAGCAGTTCTTC. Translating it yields CSAVSGGSYNEQFF.

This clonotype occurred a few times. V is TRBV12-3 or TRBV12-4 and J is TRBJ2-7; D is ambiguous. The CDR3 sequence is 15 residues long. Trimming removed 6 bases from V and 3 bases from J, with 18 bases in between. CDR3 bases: TGTGCCAGCAGCCCCGGTCTTCGGCTCCTCTACGAGCAGTACTTC. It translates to CASSPGLRLLYEQYF.

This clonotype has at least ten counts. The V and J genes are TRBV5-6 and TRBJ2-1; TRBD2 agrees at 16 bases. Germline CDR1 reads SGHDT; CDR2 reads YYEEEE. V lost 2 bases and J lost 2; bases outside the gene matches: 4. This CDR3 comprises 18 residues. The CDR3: CASSLPGLAGGPYNEQFF. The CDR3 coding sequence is TGTGCCAGCAGCTTACCGGGACTAGCGGGAGGGCCCTACAATGAGCAGTTCTTC.

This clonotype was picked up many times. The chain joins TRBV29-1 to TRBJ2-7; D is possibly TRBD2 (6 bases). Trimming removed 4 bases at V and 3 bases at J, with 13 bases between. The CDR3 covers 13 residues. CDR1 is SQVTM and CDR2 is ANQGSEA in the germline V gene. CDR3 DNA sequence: TGCAGCGTTGGGGCGGGATGGGGCTACGAGCAGTACTTC. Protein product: CSVGAGWGYEQYF.

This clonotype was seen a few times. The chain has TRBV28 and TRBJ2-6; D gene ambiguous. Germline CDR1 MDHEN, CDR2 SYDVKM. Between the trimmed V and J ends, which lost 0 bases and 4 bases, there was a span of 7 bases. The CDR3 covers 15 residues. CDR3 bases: TGTGCCAGCAGTTTATGGGCCCCAGGGGCCAACGTCCTGACTTTC. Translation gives CASSLWAPGANVLTF. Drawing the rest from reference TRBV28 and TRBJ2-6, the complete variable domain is DVKVTQSSRYLVKRTGEKVFLECVQDMDHENMFWYRQDPGLGLRLIYFSYDVKMKEKGDIPEGYSVSREKKERFSLILESASTNQTSMYLCASSLWAPGANVLTFGAGSRLTVL.

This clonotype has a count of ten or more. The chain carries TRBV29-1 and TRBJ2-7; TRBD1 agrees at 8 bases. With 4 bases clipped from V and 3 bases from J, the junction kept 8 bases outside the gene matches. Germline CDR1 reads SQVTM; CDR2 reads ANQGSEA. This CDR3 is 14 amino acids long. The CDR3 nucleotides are TGCAGCGTTGGGGAAGGACAGGGCTTCTACGAGCAGTACTTC. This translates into CSVGEGQGFYEQYF.

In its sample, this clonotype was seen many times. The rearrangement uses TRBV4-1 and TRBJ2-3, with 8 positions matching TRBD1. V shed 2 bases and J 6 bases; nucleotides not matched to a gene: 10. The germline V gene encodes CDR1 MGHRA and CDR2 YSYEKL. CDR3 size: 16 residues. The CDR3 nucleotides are TGCGCCAGCAGCCAACGCGGGGACAGGTCCTCGGATACGCAGTATTTT. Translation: CASSQRGDRSSDTQYF.

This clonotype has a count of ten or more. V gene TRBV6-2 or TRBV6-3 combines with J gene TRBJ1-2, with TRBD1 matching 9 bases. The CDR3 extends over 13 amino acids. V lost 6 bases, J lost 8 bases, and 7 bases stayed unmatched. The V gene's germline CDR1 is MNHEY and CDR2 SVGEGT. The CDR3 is CASRGGTGYGYTF. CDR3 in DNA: TGTGCCAGCAGGGGAGGGACAGGGTACGGCTACACCTTC.